This TCR beta chain stems from a study of T-cell memory formation after mild COVID-19. The study, taken as a whole, reports: Contracting clones from day 15 to 85 showed balanced CD4/CD8; later expanders favored CD4+. Clones from the second wave (peaking day 37) had unconfirmed SARS-CoV-2 specificity. Prior to infection, memory already included some responding clones, suggesting cross-reactive memory joined.

V trimming: 6 bases; J trimming: 3 bases; junction bases outside the gene matches: 5. Germline loops: CDR1 DFQATT, CDR2 SNEGSKA (reference sequence). This CDR3 is built from 13 residues. With regard to this clonotype: What it binds is unknown.

The 5'RACE method, run with constant-segment primers, produced TCR alpha and TCR beta cDNA libraries (carrying sample barcodes and UMIs). Each CDR3 protein is one row after TCRdb ran MiXCR on the 5' RACE reads. The data hold under 450,000 distinct CDR3 sequences, with around a fifth observed a single time. The chain couples TRBV20-1 to TRBJ2-3, with 8 bases lining up with TRBD1. Sequenced: PBMCs or a T cell subset sorted from them (not recorded which). This clonotype was obtained from a man between 18 and 35 years old who had mild COVID-19 (a few samples of this study predate the infection). Cell type and time point are not known. In DNA form, the CDR3 reads TGCAGTGCCGTCCGACAGGGGACAGATACGCAGTATTTT. Translated, it gives CSAVRQGTDTQYF.